Below, one T cell receptor beta chain is given with its context. The method was immunoSEQ multiplex PCR; TCRdb's version includes in-frame clones alone and lacks a portion of them. The table shows around 260,000 clones, with around nine tenths occurring only once. The CDR3 totals 16 residues. The germline CDR1 and CDR2 sequences are SGHVS and FQNEAQ. J was trimmed by 3 bases and V by 5 bases; bases with no gene match: 10. The source of the sample is a study of blood T cell repertoires in COVID-19. The sequenced sample was peripheral blood. This chain joins TRBV7-8 and TRBJ2-7, with 10 bases fitting TRBD1. This clonotype originated in a woman aged 40 to 49 who had recovered from COVID-19. This CDR3 is CASSPGTGEFVYEQYF. Written as DNA, the CDR3 is TGTGCCAGCAGCCCAGGGACAGGGGAATTTGTCTACGAGCAGTACTTC.